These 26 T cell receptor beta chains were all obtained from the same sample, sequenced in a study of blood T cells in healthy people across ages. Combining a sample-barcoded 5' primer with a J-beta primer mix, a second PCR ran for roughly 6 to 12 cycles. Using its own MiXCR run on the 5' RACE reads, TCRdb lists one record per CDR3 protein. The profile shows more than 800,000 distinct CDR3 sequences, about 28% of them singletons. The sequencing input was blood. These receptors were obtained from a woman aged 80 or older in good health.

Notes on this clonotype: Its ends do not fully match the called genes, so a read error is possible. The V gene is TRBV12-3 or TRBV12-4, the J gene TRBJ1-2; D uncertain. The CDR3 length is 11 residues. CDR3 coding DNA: TGTGCCAGCAGTTTCTCCTATGGCCACACCTTC. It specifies CASSFSYGHTF.

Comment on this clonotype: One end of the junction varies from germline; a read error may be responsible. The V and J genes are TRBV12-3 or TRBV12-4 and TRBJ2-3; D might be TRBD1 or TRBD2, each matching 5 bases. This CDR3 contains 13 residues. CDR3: CASIWGSTDAQYF. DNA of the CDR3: TGTGCCAGCATTTGGGGGTCGACAGATGCGCAGTATTTT.

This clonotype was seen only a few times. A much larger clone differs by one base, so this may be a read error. The CDR3 loop reads CANLGLAGPYEQYF. CDR3 coding DNA: TGCGCCAACTTAGGACTAGCGGGGCCCTACGAGCAGTACTTC. The V call is TRBV4-3, the J call TRBJ2-7; TRBD2 aligns across 12 bases. J was trimmed by 2 bases and V by 10 bases; bases with no gene match: 6. CDR1 is LGHNA and CDR2 is YSLEER in the germline V gene. The CDR3 totals 14 residues.

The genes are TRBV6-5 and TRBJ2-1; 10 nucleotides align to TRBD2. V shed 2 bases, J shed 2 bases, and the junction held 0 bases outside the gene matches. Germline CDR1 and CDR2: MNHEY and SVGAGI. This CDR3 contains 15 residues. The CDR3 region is CASSYTSGTYNEQFF. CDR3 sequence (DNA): TGTGCCAGCAGTTACACTAGCGGGACCTACAATGAGCAGTTCTTC.

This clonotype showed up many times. In DNA, the CDR3 is TGTGCCAGCAGTTACTCGATTTTCTACGAGCAGTACTTC. Translation gives CASSYSIFYEQYF. The chain uses TRBV6-2 or TRBV6-3 and TRBJ2-7, with D hard to call. There are 13 residues in the CDR3. With 0 bases removed from V and 3 bases from J, the gap between germline ends came to 6 bases. CDR1 is MNHEY, CDR2 SVGEGT, per germline.

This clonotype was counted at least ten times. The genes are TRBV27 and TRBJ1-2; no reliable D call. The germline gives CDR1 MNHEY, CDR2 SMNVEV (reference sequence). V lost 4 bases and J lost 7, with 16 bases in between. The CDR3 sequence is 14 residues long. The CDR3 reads CASSWDMGAGGYTF. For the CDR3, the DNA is TGTGCCAGCAGTTGGGATATGGGAGCGGGTGGCTACACCTTC.

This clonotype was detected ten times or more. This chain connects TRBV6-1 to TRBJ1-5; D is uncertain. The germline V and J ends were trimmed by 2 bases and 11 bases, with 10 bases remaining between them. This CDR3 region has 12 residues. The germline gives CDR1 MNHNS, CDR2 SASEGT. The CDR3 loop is CASSEQIFAQHF. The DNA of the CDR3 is TGTGCCAGCAGTGAACAGATTTTCGCCCAGCATTTT.

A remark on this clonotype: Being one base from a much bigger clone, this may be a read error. The CDR3 sequence: CASSQDGMGRQGANSYTF. For the CDR3, the DNA is TGTGCCAGCAGCCAAGATGGTATGGGGAGACAGGGAGCTAATAGCTACACCTTC. The chain recombines TRBV3-1 with TRBJ1-2, with TRBD1 matching 7 bases. The CDR3 covers 18 residues. Germline V gene sequence: CDR1 LGHDT, CDR2 YNNKEL (reference sequence). After removal of 0 bases from V and 9 bases from J, the junction contained 19 bases not matched to a gene.

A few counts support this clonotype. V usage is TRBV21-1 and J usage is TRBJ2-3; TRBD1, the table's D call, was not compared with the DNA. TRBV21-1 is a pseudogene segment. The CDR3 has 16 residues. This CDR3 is CASSKGGQGAIDTQYF. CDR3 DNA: TGTGCCAGCAGCAAAGGGGGACAGGGGGCCATAGATACGCAGTATTTT.

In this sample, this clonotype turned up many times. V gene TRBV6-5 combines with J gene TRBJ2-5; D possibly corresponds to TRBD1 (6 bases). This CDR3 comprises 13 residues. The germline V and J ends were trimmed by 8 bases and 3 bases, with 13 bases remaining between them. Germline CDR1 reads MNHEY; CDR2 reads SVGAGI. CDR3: CASSRGRKETQYF. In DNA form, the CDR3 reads TGTGCCAGCTCCAGGGGTAGGAAAGAGACCCAGTACTTC.

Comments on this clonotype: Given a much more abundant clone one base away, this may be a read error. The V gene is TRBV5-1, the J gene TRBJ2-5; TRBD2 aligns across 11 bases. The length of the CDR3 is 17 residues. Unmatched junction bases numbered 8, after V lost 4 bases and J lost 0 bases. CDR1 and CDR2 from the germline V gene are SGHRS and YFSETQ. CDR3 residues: CASSPPTSGAHQETQYF. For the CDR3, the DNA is TGCGCCAGCAGCCCCCCGACTAGCGGGGCGCACCAAGAGACCCAGTACTTC.

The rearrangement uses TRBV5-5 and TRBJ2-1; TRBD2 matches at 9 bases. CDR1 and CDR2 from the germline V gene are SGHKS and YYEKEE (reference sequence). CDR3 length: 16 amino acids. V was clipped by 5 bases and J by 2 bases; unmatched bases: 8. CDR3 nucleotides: TGTGCCAGCAGTCCGGGACTAGCCTCGACCTACAATGAGCAGTTCTTC. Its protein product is CASSPGLASTYNEQFF.

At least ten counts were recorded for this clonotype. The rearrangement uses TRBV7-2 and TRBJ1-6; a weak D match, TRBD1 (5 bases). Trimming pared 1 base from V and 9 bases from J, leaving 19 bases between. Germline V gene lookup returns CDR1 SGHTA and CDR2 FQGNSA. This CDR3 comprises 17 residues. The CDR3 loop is CASSLVRLGQFSSPLHF. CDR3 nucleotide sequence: TGTGCCAGCAGCTTAGTACGACTGGGGCAGTTCTCTTCACCCCTCCACTTT.

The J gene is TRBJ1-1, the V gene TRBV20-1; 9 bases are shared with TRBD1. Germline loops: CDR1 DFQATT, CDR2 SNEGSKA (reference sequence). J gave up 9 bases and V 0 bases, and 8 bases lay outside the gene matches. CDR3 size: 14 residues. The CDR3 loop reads CSAREGGQGVKAFF. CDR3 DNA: TGCAGTGCTAGAGAGGGGGGACAGGGCGTAAAAGCTTTCTTT.

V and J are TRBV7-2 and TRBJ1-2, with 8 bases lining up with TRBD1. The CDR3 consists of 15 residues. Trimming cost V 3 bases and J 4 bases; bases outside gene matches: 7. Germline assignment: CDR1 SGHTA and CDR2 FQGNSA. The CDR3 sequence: CASSFGDRMIYGYTF. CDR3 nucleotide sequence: TGTGCCAGCAGCTTTGGGGACAGGATGATCTATGGCTACACCTTC.

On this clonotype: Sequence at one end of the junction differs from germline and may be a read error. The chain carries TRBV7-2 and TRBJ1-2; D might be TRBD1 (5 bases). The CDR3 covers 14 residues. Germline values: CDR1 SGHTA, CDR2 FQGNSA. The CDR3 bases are TGTGCCGGCAGCTGGAACCGGGACAACTATGGCTACACCTTC. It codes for CAGSWNRDNYGYTF.

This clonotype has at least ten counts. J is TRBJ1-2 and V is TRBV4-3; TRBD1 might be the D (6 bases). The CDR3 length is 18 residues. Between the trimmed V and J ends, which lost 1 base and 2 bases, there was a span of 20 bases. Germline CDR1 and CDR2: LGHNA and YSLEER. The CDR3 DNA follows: TGCGCCAGCAGCCAAGTCCCCCCACGACAGACAGGCAACTATGGCTACACCTTC. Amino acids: CASSQVPPRQTGNYGYTF.

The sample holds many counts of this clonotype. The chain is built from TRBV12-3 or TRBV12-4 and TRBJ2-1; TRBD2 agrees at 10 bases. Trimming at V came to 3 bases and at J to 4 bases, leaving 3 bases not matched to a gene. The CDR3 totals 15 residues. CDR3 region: CASSFGSGGYNEQFF. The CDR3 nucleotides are TGTGCCAGCAGTTTCGGTAGCGGGGGGTACAATGAGCAGTTCTTC.

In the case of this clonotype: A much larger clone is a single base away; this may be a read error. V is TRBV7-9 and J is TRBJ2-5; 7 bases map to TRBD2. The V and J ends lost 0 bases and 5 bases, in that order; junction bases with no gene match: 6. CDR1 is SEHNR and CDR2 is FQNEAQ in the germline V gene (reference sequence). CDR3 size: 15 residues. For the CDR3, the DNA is TGTGCCAGCAGCTTAGCGATGGGGGGGAGCGAGACCCAGTACTTC. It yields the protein CASSLAMGGSETQYF.

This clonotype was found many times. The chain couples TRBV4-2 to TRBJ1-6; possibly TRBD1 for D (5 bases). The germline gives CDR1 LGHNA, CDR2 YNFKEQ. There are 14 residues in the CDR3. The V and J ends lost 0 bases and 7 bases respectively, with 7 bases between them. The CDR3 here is CASSQDRENSPLHF. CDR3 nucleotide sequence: TGTGCCAGCAGCCAAGACAGGGAGAATTCACCCCTCCACTTT.

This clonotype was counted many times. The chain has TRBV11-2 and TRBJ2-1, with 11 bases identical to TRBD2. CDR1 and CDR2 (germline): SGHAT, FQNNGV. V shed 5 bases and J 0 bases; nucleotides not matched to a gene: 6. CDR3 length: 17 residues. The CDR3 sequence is CASSPLAGGDSYNEQFF. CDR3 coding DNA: TGTGCCAGCAGCCCTCTAGCGGGGGGCGACTCCTACAATGAGCAGTTCTTC.

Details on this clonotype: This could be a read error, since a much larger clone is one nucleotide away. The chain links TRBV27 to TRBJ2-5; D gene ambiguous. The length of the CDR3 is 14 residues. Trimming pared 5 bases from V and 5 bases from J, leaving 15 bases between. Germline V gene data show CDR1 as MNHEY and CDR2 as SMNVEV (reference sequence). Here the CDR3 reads CASSDGVGSETQYF. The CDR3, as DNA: TGTGCCAGCAGTGACGGCGTGGGGTCGGAGACCCAGTACTTC.

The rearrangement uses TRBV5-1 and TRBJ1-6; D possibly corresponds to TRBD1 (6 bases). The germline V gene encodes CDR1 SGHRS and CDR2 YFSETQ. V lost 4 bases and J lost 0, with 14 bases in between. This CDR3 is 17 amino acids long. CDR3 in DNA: TGCGCCAGCAGCCCACCGGGACACCTCTCCTATAATTCACCCCTCCACTTT. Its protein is CASSPPGHLSYNSPLHF.

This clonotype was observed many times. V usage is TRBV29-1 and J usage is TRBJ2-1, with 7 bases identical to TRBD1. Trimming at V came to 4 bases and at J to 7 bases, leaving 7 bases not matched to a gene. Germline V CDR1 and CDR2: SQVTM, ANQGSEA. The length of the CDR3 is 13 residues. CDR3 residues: CSVGQGRLNEQFF. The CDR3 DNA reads TGCAGCGTTGGACAGGGTCGTTTGAATGAGCAGTTCTTC.

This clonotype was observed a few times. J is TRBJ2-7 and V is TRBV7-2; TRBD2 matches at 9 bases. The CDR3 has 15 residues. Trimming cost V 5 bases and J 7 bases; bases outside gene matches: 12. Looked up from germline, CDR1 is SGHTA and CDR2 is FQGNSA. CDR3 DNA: TGTGCCAGCAGCACCGGGACTAGCCCAAACAATGAGCAGTACTTC. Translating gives CASSTGTSPNNEQYF.

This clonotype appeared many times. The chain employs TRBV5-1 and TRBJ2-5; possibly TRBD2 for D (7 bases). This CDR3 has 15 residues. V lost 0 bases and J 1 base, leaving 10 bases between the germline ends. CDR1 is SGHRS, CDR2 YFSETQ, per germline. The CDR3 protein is CASSLAGGSQETQYF. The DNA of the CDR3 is TGCGCCAGCAGCTTGGCGGGGGGCAGCCAAGAGACCCAGTACTTC.